This is a list of T cell receptor beta chains from one sample in a study of early T cells in non-severe SARS-CoV-2 infection. TCRdb redid the calling of the 5' RACE reads with MiXCR, one entry per CDR3 protein. This table has tens of thousands of distinct CDR3 sequences, around 10% appearing once. Material: whole blood. The receptor source for this set is an adult who was a healthcare worker with PCR-confirmed SARS-CoV-2 infection or an uninfected control (not recorded which). Each CDR3 is given with its conserved first and last residue. The D gene is left open where the match is weak. For some rows the clone size is stated as once, few or many, or as a class when expanded; others skip it.

>TRBJ2-1|-|TRBV19|many
CASSDESSYNEQFF
TGTGCCAGTAGTGACGAGAGCTCCTACAATGAGCAGTTCTTC
>TRBJ2-3|TRBD2|TRBV6-5|few
CATAAAGGTTDTQYF
TGTGCCACTGCGGCAGCGGGAGGTACCACAGATACGCAGTATTTT
>TRBJ2-7|TRBD1|TRBV7-9|many
CASSSQGNPYEQYF
TGTGCCAGCAGCTCACAGGGGAACCCCTACGAGCAGTACTTC
>TRBJ1-2|TRBD1|TRBV29-1|once
CSARTGGAYGYTF
TGCAGCGCCCGGACAGGGGGCGCTTATGGCTACACCTTC
>TRBJ2-7|TRBD1|TRBV5-1|-
CASSPGTGGDEQYF
TGCGCCAGCAGCCCGGGGACAGGGGGAGACGAGCAGTACTTC
>TRBJ2-1|-|TRBV12-3/TRBV12-4|-
CASRFSGGLYNEQFF
TGTGCCAGCAGATTTTCTGGGGGTCTTTACAATGAGCAGTTCTTC
>TRBJ1-1|-|TRBV28|many
CASSLFAATNEENTEAFF
TGTGCCAGCAGTTTATTTGCGGCTACGAACGAAGAGAACACTGAAGCTTTCTTT
>TRBJ1-6|-|TRBV3-1|few
CASSQDRRTRYNSPLHF
TGTGCCAGCAGCCAAGATCGCCGGACAAGGTATAATTCACCCCTCCACTTT
>TRBJ2-3|TRBD1|TRBV19|many
CASSAGQGAWVTDTQYF
TGTGCCAGTAGTGCCGGACAGGGGGCGTGGGTAACAGATACGCAGTATTTT
>TRBJ2-1|TRBD1|TRBV5-1|few
CASSLGVGTGQNEQFF
TGCGCCAGCAGCTTGGGCGTAGGGACAGGTCAGAATGAGCAGTTCTTC
>TRBJ2-7|-|TRBV6-1|-
CASSDISGTEEQYF
TGTGCCAGCAGTGACATATCCGGGACGGAGGAGCAGTACTTC
>TRBJ1-6|-|TRBV7-9|-
CASSVTEGNSPLHF
TGTGCCAGCAGCGTGACCGAGGGTAATTCACCCCTCCACTTT
>TRBJ2-2|-|TRBV12-3/TRBV12-4|-
CASSLVQGWDTGELFF
TGTGCCAGCAGTTTGGTTCAGGGGTGGGACACCGGGGAGCTGTTTTTT
>TRBJ2-1|TRBD2|TRBV29-1|-
CSVEALSGRGNEQFF
TGCAGCGTTGAGGCCCTTAGCGGGAGAGGAAATGAGCAGTTCTTC
>TRBJ2-5|-|TRBV5-1|few
CASSIGTRQETQYF
TGCGCCAGCAGCATCGGGACTCGCCAAGAGACCCAGTACTTC
>TRBJ2-1|TRBD2|TRBV5-1|many
CASSLVGLAGGPRQFF
TGCGCCAGCAGTTTAGTGGGACTAGCGGGGGGGCCGAGGCAGTTCTTC
>TRBJ1-1|-|TRBV7-2|-
CASSIPGRPKAFF
TGTGCCAGCAGCATCCCTGGCAGGCCCAAAGCTTTCTTT
>TRBJ2-7|-|TRBV9|-
CASSAGQYSYEQYF
TGTGCCAGCAGCGCAGGACAGTACTCCTACGAGCAGTACTTC
>TRBJ2-7|-|TRBV27|many
CASSPPGAYLEQYF
TGTGCCAGCAGTCCGCCGGGGGCCTACCTCGAGCAGTACTTC
>TRBJ2-5|-|TRBV5-1|-
CASSETGHRQETQYF
TGTGCCAGCAGCGAAACGGGACACCGGCAAGAGACCCAGTACTTC
>TRBJ2-7|TRBD1|TRBV7-8|few
CASSLRGQGAKEQYF
TGTGCCAGCAGCTTAAGGGGACAGGGGGCAAAAGAGCAGTACTTC
>TRBJ1-3|-|TRBV11-1|-
CASSLFDGRSGNTIYF
TGTGCCAGCAGCTTATTCGACGGCCGCTCTGGAAACACCATATATTTT
>TRBJ2-7|-|TRBV18|-
CASSPYRYEQYF
TGTGCCAGCTCACCCTACAGGTACGAGCAGTACTTC
>TRBJ2-3|-|TRBV7-8|-
CASSPSRVGVPDTQYF
TGTGCCAGCAGCCCCTCTCGGGTCGGGGTTCCAGATACGCAGTATTTT
>TRBJ2-3|-|TRBV29-1|-
CSVEGATERTDTQYF
TGCAGCGTTGAAGGAGCGACAGAACGCACAGATACGCAGTATTTT
>TRBJ2-6|-|TRBV19|few
CASSISSGANVLTF
TGTGCCAGTAGTATTAGTTCTGGGGCCAACGTCCTGACTTTC